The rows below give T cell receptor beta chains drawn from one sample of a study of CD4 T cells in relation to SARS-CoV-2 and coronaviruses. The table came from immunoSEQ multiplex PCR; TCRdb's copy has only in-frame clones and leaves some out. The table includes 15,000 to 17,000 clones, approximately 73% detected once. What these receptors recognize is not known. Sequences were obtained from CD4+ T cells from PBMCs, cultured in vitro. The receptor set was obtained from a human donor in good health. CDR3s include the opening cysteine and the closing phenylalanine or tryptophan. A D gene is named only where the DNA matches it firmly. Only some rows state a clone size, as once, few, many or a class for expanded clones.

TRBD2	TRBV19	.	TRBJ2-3	CAIRERESDTQYF	TGTGCCATTAGAGAGCGGGAGTCGGATACGCAGTATTTT
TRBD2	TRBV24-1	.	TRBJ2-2	CATSDLAGDTGELFF	TGTGCCACCAGTGATTTAGCGGGAGACACCGGGGAGCTGTTTTTT
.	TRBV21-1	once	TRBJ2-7	CASSKAPSGGKGQGAHRVLYEQYF	TGTGCCAGCAGCAAAGCGCCTTCCGGGGGGAAAGGACAGGGGGCCCACCGTGTCCTCTACGAGCAGTACTTC
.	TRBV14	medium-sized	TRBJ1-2	CASSRSGTYSGYTF	TGTGCCAGCAGTCGATCCGGGACCTATAGTGGCTACACCTTC
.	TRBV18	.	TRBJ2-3	CASSPGDGTDTQYF	TGTGCCAGCTCCCCGGGGGACGGCACAGATACGCAGTATTTT
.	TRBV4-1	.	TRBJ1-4	CASSQIGVKLFF	TGCGCCAGCAGCCAAATTGGGGTAAAACTGTTTTTT
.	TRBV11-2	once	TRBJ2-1	CASSLDPPNEQFF	TGTGCCAGCAGCTTAGATCCCCCCAATGAGCAGTTCTTC
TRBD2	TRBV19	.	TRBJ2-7	CASSIGPGLVYEQYF	TGTGCCAGTAGTATAGGCCCGGGACTAGTGTACGAGCAGTACTTC
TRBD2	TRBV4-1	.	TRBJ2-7	CASSRNVAGEGYEQYF	TGCGCCAGCAGCCGGAATGTAGCGGGAGAAGGTTACGAGCAGTACTTC
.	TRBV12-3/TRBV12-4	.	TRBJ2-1	CASTSYNEQFF	TGTGCCAGCACCTCCTACAATGAGCAGTTCTTC
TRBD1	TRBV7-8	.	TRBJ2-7	CASSLAVTGGGSAYEQYF	TGTGCCAGCAGCTTAGCGGTGACAGGGGGCGGGTCAGCCTACGAGCAGTACTTC
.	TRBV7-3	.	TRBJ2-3	CASSLSSGTDTQYF	TGTGCCAGCAGCTTAAGTAGCGGCACAGATACGCAGTATTTT
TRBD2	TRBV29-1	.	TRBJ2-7	CSVPLASGRLGEQYF	TGCAGCGTACCGTTGGCTAGCGGGAGGTTAGGCGAGCAGTACTTC
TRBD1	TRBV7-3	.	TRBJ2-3	CASSRTGVDTQYF	TGTGCCAGCAGCCGGACAGGGGTAGATACGCAGTATTTT